One and the same sample provided the 18 T cell receptor beta chains below, sequenced in a study of T cell responses to AZD1222 COVID-19 vaccine. The protocol was immunoSEQ multiplex PCR, while the TCRdb copy is restricted to in-frame clones and leaves out a portion. Seen here are around 180,000 clones, around 87% observed once, and the top ten hold 2.7%. The material sequenced was peripheral blood, taken on day 0 of MenACWY control vaccination. Every receptor here comes from an adult in good health.

The chain combines TRBV7-9 with TRBJ2-4, with D perhaps TRBD2 (5 bases). Germline V gene data show CDR1 as SEHNR and CDR2 as FQNEAQ (reference sequence). V lost 5 bases and J 1 base, leaving 9 bases between the germline ends. This CDR3 is 14 amino acids long. This CDR3 reads CASSRGEAKNIQYF. The CDR3 coding sequence is TGTGCCAGCAGCCGGGGTGAGGCCAAAAACATTCAGTACTTC.

This clone was detected a few times. This CDR3 is also generated by other DNA sequences in the sample. The chain is built from TRBV12-3 or TRBV12-4 and TRBJ1-1; D gene ambiguous. The ends were cut back, 0 bases at V and 1 base at J, with 3 bases in the middle. CDR3 length: 13 amino acids. CDR3: CASSLAGNTEAFF. The CDR3 DNA reads TGTGCCAGCAGTTTAGCCGGGAACACTGAAGCTTTCTTT.

The rearrangement links TRBV29-1 to TRBJ1-1, with a possible D match to TRBD1 (6 bases). This CDR3 comprises 15 residues. V lost 6 bases and J lost 1, with 18 bases in between. The germline CDR1 and CDR2 sequences are SQVTM and ANQGSEA. Here the CDR3 reads CSVHTLGRGNTEAFF. DNA of the CDR3: TGCAGCGTCCATACCTTGGGCAGGGGGAACACTGAAGCTTTCTTT.

The chain joins TRBV30 to TRBJ2-5; D may be TRBD2 (6 bases). Trimming took off 0 bases at V and 2 bases at J, with 10 bases between the two ends. The CDR3 loop spans 14 amino acids. Germline assignment: CDR1 GTSNPN and CDR2 SVGIG (reference sequence). The CDR3 sequence: CAWSVRRGQETQYF. CDR3 DNA sequence: TGTGCCTGGAGTGTTAGGCGGGGTCAAGAGACCCAGTACTTC.

This rearrangement joins TRBV27 to TRBJ2-5; D is perhaps TRBD1 (6 bases). With 5 bases removed from V and 5 bases from J, the gap between germline ends came to 12 bases. The CDR3 contains 13 residues. The V gene's germline CDR1 is MNHEY and CDR2 SMNVEV (reference sequence). This CDR3 reads CASSPRGGETQYF. For the CDR3, the DNA is TGTGCCAGCAGTCCCAGGGGTGGTGAGACCCAGTACTTC.

The J gene is TRBJ2-7, the V gene TRBV24-1, with D unclear. This CDR3 region has 11 residues. The germline gives CDR1 KGHDR, CDR2 SFDVKD. The V and J ends lost 1 base and 7 bases respectively, with 4 bases between them. The DNA for the CDR3 is TGTGCCACCAGTGATTTTCGGGAGCAGTACTTC. This translates into CATSDFREQYF.

V and J are TRBV3-1 (or the pseudogene TRBV3-2) and TRBJ1-5; no clear D gene. CDR3 length: 15 residues. Trimming took 4 bases from V and 5 from J, leaving 15 bases between them. Germline V gene data show CDR1 as LGHDT and CDR2 as YNNKEL (reference sequence). The CDR3, as DNA: TGTGCCAGCAGCCCGTCCGTTAGGGCCGATCAGCCCCAGCATTTT. It is translated as CASSPSVRADQPQHF.

This clone was seen a few times. This chain connects TRBV28 to TRBJ1-5; D is perhaps TRBD1 (6 bases). Trimming removed 5 bases from V and 6 bases from J, with 17 bases in between. CDR3 length: 15 residues. CDR1 MDHEN and CDR2 SYDVKM come from the germline V gene. The CDR3 loop reads CASSPQTGRGQPQHF. CDR3 DNA: TGTGCCAGCAGTCCCCAAACAGGGAGGGGTCAGCCCCAGCATTTT.

The chain is built from TRBV11-2 and TRBJ1-1; D call uncertain. This CDR3 is built from 12 residues. Trimming shortened V by 1 base and J by 5 bases, and 5 bases separated the two germline ends. In germline, CDR1 is SGHAT, CDR2 FQNNGV. The CDR3 DNA sequence: TGTGCCAGCAGCTTAGGGCCTACTGAAGCTTTCTTT. It encodes CASSLGPTEAFF.

V is TRBV20-1 and J is TRBJ1-2; D is undetermined. V was trimmed by 3 bases and J by 0 bases, leaving 17 bases between them. Germline V gives CDR1 DFQATT, CDR2 SNEGSKA (reference sequence). The CDR3 extends over 16 amino acids. The CDR3 loop is CSASGHPRRANYGYTF. CDR3 DNA sequence: TGCAGTGCTAGTGGCCATCCACGAAGAGCTAACTATGGCTACACCTTC.

The V and J genes are TRBV10-3 and TRBJ2-7; no reliable D call. The germline gives CDR1 ENHRY, CDR2 SYGVKD. V was shortened by 4 bases and J by 0 bases, with 7 bases between the two germline ends. This CDR3 region has 13 residues. CDR3 in amino acids: CAISVTSSYEQYF. In DNA form, the CDR3 reads TGTGCCATCAGTGTGACAAGCTCCTACGAGCAGTACTTC.

This chain connects TRBV5-1 to TRBJ2-1, with 9 bases fitting TRBD2. CDR1 and CDR2 (germline): SGHRS, YFSETQ. V lost 3 bases, J lost 3 bases, and 7 bases stayed unmatched. The CDR3 contains 16 residues. CDR3 sequence: CASSSEAGGFYNEQFF. The CDR3 nucleotides read TGCGCCAGCAGCTCCGAAGCGGGAGGATTCTACAATGAGCAGTTCTTC.

The chain combines TRBV4-3 with TRBJ2-3; 11 bases map to TRBD2. CDR1 is LGHNA and CDR2 is YSLEER in the germline V gene. The CDR3 spans 19 residues. With V trimmed by 1 base and J by 1 base, 10 bases remained unmatched. The CDR3 spells CASSQGIGLAGGRTDTQYF. The DNA of the CDR3 is TGCGCCAGCAGCCAAGGGATTGGGCTAGCGGGGGGACGCACAGATACGCAGTATTTT.

The chain is built from TRBV9 and TRBJ1-2; the match to TRBD1 covers 8 bases. There are 15 residues in the CDR3. CDR1 and CDR2 (germline): SGDLS, YYNGEE. V shed 0 bases and J 8 bases; nucleotides not matched to a gene: 9. This CDR3 reads CASSVGTGQVGGYTF. CDR3 DNA sequence: TGTGCCAGCAGCGTAGGAACGGGACAGGTAGGAGGCTACACCTTC.

This clone was seen more than once but under ten times. This chain links TRBV6-2 or TRBV6-3 with TRBJ2-3; TRBD1 agrees at 8 bases. CDR1 is MNHEY, CDR2 SVGEGT, per germline. Unmatched junction bases numbered 4, after V lost 5 bases and J lost 0 bases. This CDR3 comprises 15 residues. The CDR3 loop is CASSARTGSTDTQYF. CDR3 DNA: TGTGCCAGCAGTGCCAGGACAGGGAGCACAGATACGCAGTATTTT.

The genes are TRBV5-1 and TRBJ2-7; 8 bases agree with TRBD1. The trim removed 0 bases at V and 12 bases at J, leaving 8 bases unmatched. Looked up from germline, CDR1 is SGHRS and CDR2 is YFSETQ. The CDR3 is made up of 13 amino acids. CDR3 in DNA: TGCGCCAGCAGCTTGGGCCGGGACAGGCCCTTGTACTTC. This gives the protein CASSLGRDRPLYF.

The chain recombines TRBV19 with TRBJ1-1; D call uncertain. The V end was cut by 6 bases, the J end by 3 bases, with 14 bases between. Per the germline V gene, CDR1 is LNHDA and CDR2 is SQIVND (reference sequence). CDR3 length: 14 amino acids. Written as DNA, the CDR3 is TGTGCCAGTAGCCCCGAAGGATGGGACACTGAAGCTTTCTTT. Its protein product is CASSPEGWDTEAFF. Using reference TRBV19 and TRBJ1-1 for the parts outside the CDR3, the full variable domain is DGGITQSPKYLFRKEGQNVTLSCEQNLNHDAMYWYRQDPGQGLRLIYYSQIVNDFQKGDIAEGYSVSREKKESFPLTVTSAQKNPTAFYLCASSPEGWDTEAFFGQGTRLTVV.

This chain links TRBV28 with TRBJ2-7; a weak D match, TRBD2 (7 bases). The germline V and J ends were trimmed by 2 bases and 3 bases, with 14 bases remaining between them. The CDR3 consists of 15 residues. CDR1 and CDR2 from the germline V gene are MDHEN and SYDVKM. The CDR3 region is CASSLGGAGFYEQYF. The CDR3 DNA sequence: TGTGCCAGCAGTTTAGGGGGGGCGGGATTCTACGAGCAGTACTTC.